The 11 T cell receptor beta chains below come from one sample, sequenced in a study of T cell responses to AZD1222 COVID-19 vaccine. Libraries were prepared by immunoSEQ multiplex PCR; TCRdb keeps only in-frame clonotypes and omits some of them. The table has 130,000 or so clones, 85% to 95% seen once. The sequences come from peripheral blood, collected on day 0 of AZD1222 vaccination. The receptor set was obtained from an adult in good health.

In DNA form, the CDR3 reads TGTGCCAGCTCACCGCTAGCGAACGAGCAGTTCTTC. It yields the protein CASSPLANEQFF. This chain links TRBV18 with TRBJ2-1; D possibly corresponds to TRBD2 (6 bases). V was cut by 3 bases and J by 10 bases, with 10 bases left in between. This CDR3 has 12 residues. Germline assignment: CDR1 KGHSH and CDR2 LQKENI.

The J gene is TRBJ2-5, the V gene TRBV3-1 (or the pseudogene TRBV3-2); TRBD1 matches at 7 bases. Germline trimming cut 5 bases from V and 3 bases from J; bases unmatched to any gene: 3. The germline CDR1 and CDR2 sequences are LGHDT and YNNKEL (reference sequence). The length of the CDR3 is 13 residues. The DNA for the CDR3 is TGTGCCAGCAGCTTACAGGGGAAAGAGACCCAGTACTTC. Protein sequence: CASSLQGKETQYF.

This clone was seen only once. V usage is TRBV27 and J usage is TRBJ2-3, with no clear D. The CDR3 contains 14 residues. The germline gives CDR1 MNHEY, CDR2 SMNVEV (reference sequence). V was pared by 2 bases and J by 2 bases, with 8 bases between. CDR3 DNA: TGTGCCAGCAGTTTAGTCAGACCCACAGATACGCAGTATTTT. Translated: CASSLVRPTDTQYF.

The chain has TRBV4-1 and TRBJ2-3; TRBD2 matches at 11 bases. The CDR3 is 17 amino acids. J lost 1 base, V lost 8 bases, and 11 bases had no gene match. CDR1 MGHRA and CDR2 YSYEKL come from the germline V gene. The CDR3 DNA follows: TGCGCCAGCGCAACAACTAGCGGGAGAGAGGGCACAGATACGCAGTATTTT. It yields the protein CASATTSGREGTDTQYF.

CDR3 nucleotides: TGTGCCAGTAGTCCTCCCCCGGGAAACACCATATATTTT. This translates into CASSPPPGNTIYF. The chain joins TRBV19 to TRBJ1-3; D not resolved. The CDR3 has 13 residues. V dropped 5 bases and J dropped 4 bases, with 9 bases sitting between them. CDR1 is LNHDA, CDR2 SQIVND, per germline (reference sequence).

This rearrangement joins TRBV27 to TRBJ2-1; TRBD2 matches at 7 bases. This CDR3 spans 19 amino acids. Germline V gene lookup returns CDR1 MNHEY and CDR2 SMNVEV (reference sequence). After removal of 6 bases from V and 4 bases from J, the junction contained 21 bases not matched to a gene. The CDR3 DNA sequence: TGTGCCAGCAGCCTCAGCTCGCTAGGGGCGGGAGCCCCTTACAATGAGCAGTTCTTC. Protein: CASSLSSLGAGAPYNEQFF.

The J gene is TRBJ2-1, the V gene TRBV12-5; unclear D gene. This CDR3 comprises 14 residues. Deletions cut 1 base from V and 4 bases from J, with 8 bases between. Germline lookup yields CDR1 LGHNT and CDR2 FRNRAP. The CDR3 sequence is CASGLELIYNEQFF. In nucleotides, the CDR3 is TGTGCTAGTGGTTTGGAACTGATTTACAATGAGCAGTTCTTC.

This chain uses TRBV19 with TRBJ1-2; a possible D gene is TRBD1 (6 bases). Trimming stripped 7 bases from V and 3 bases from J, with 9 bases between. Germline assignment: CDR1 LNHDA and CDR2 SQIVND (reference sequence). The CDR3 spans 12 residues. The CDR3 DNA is TGTGCCAGTATTAACAGGGACTATGGCTACACCTTC. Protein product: CASINRDYGYTF.

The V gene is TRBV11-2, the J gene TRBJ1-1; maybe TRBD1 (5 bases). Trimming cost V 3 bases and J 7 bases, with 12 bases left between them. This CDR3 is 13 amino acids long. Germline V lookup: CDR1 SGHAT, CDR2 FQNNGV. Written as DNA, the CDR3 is TGTGCCAGCAGCTTTGGGCACGGGGGTGAAGCTTTCTTT. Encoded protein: CASSFGHGGEAFF.

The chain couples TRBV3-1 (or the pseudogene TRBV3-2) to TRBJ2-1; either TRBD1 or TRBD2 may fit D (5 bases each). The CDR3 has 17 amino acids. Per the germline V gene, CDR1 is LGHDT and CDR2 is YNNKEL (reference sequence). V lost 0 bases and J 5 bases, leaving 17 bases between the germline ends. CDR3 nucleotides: TGTGCCAGCAGCCAAGACGGGGACCGACAACCCCACAATGAGCAGTTCTTC. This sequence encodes CASSQDGDRQPHNEQFF.

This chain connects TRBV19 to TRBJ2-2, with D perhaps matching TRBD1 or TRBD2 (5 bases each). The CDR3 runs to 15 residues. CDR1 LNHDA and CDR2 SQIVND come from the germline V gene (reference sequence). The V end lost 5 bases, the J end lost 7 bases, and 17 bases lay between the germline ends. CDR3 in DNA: TGTGCCAGTAGTTACGTCATAGGGACCCACGGGGAGCTGTTTTTT. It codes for CASSYVIGTHGELFF.